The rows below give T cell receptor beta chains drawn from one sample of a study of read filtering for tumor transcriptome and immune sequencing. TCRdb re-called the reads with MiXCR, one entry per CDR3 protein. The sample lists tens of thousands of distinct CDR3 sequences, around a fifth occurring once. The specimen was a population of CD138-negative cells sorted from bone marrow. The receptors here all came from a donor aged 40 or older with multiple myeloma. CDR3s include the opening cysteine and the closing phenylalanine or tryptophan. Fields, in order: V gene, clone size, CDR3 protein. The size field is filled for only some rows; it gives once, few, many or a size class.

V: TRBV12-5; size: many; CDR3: CASGLVGDRATQYF
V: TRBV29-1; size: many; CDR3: CSVDFLYGGGTEAFF
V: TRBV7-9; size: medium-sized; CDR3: CASSSHGSEAFF
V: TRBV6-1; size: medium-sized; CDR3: CASSETSGTHNEQFF
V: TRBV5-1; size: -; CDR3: CASSLTQHKVGSYNEQFF
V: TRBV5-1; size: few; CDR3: CASSAPGTGELFF
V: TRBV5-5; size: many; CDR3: CASSLTSGSEQFF
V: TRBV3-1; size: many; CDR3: CASSTLAGGYEQYF
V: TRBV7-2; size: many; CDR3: CASSLVFFSTGELFF
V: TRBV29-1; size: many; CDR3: CSVEEEADTQYF
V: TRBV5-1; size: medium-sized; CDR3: CASTLTGYEQFF
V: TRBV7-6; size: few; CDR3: CASSRLAPTGAGELFF
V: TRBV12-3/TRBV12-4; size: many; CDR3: CASSRGHRDTQYF
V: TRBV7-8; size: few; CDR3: CASSPRGGASTDTQYF
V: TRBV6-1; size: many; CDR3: CASSEGPEETQYF
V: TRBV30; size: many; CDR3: CAWSLRASAAFF
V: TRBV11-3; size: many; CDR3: CASSLRGLAEYNEQFF
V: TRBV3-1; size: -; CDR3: CASSQVASGSGYTF
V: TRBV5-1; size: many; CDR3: CASSPTPRGKNTGELFF
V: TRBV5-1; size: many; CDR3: CASSYLAGAPETQYF
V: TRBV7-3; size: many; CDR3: CASSSRAGTDTQYF
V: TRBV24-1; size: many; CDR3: CATSVSSNTGELFF
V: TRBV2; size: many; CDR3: CASKITSSSTDTQYF
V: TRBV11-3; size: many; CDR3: CASSLVAGGGNEQFF
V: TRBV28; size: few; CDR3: CASTMGGFQPQHF
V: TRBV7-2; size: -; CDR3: CASSHTNPRQGGSGANVLTF
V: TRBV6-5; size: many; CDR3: CASSRPGDYDTQYF
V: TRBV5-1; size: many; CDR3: CASSLGANTEAFF
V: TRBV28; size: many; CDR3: CASSPGVPNEQFF
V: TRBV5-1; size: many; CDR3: CASSTGPNSPLHF
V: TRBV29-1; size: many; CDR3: CSVPRWGRAFF
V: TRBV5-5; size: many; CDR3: CASSRTVAGSGEQYF
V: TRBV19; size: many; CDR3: CASGQVWDTQYF
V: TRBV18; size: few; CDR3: CASSPPPTGSNQPQHF
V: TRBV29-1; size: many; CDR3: CSGRTGGWNTGELFF
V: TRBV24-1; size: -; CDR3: CATSDTPGQGAYNEQFF
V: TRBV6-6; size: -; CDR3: CASRLQGDQPQHF
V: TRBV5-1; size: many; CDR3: CASSLFVGGQGIGNTIYF
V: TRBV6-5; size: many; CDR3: CASSYTFPTSGSSYEQYF
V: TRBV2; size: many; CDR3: CASSPTGEVRPFF
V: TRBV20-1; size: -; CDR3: CSARGAANTGELFF
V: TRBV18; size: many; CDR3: CASSPQRQNEQFF
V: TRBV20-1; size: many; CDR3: CSATPGQGTNQPQHF
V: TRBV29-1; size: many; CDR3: CSVGRQGGNQPQHF
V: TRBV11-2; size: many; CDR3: CASRPGGRSVEEQFF